The 5 T cell receptor beta chains below were found in one sample sequenced in a study of T-cell reconstitution after alpha-beta-depleted transplantation in children (dated by TCRdb to 2016 to 2017). In light of the paper, this sample's treatment or condition label describes: allogeneic hematopoietic cell transplantation with graft depleted of TCRalphabeta T cells and CD19 B cells. Library creation used PCR. Sequenced using an Illumina HiSeq 2500. TCR library preparation used molecular barcoding, with unique molecular identifiers applied to normalize quantification of the TCRbeta repertoire. The public reads were run again by TCRdb, first through fastp at Q25 and then through MiXCR, and only productive beta chains were kept. Entries are consolidated by CDR3 protein sequence, retaining the most common genes and DNA. Present in this sample are 450,000 to 700,000 distinct CDR3 sequences, 27% of which were seen just once. Approximately 39% of the sample goes to the ten largest clones.

The specimen was PBMCs, collected before TCRalphabeta/CD19-depleted stem cell transplant. The receptors here all came from a boy less than two years old with Wiskott-Aldrich syndrome, due to receive a stem cell transplant.

The rearrangement joins TRBV4-1 to TRBJ2-3; D remains unclear. CDR3 length: 18 residues. Looked up from germline, CDR1 is MGHRA and CDR2 is YSYEKL. V was trimmed by 0 bases and J by 2 bases, leaving 18 bases between them. The CDR3 nucleotides are TGCGCCAGCAGCCAAGAGGAACTTGCTTGGTGGAACACAGATACGCAGTATTTT. Translated: CASSQEELAWWNTDTQYF.

V gene TRBV19 combines with J gene TRBJ1-5, with D unclear. Trimming left V 7 bases short and J 3 bases short, with 7 bases between. Germline V gene sequence: CDR1 LNHDA, CDR2 SQIVND (reference sequence). This CDR3 comprises 12 residues. The CDR3 loop reads CASKPFNQPQHF. CDR3 DNA sequence: TGTGCCAGTAAACCGTTCAATCAGCCCCAGCATTTT.

The V and J genes are TRBV30 and TRBJ2-6, with D maybe TRBD1 (6 bases). V shed 1 base and J shed 2 bases, with 6 bases lying between them. The CDR3 runs 14 residues. Germline CDR1 is GTSNPN and CDR2 is SVGIG (reference sequence). The CDR3 region has the DNA TGTGCCTGGAGTGACAGGGCTGGGGCCAACGTCCTGACTTTC. This gives the protein CAWSDRAGANVLTF.

This clonotype turned up a few times. The chain carries TRBV29-1 and TRBJ2-3; tentatively, D is TRBD2 (6 bases). The CDR3 spans 14 residues. The V end lost 3 bases, the J end lost 4 bases, and 14 bases lay between the germline ends. Germline V gene data show CDR1 as SQVTM and CDR2 as ANQGSEA. The CDR3 protein is CSVDAGSRADTQYF. In DNA, the CDR3 is TGCAGCGTTGATGCCGGGAGTAGGGCAGATACGCAGTATTTT.

J is TRBJ1-4 and V is TRBV27; a weak D match, TRBD1 (6 bases). CDR1 and CDR2 from the germline V gene are MNHEY and SMNVEV (reference sequence). Deletions cut 5 bases from V and 7 bases from J, with 11 bases between. The CDR3 runs to 13 residues. This chain's CDR3 is CASSVGGIEKLFF. Written as DNA, the CDR3 is TGTGCCAGCAGTGTGGGGGGCATTGAAAAACTGTTTTTT.